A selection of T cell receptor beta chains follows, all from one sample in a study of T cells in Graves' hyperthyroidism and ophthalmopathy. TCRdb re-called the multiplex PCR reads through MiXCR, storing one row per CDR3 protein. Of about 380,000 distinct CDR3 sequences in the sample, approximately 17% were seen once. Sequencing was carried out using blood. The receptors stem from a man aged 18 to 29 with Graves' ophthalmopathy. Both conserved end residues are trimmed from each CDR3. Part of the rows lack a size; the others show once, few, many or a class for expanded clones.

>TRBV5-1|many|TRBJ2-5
ASSLAQVGAQETQY
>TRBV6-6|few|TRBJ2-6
ASSYGSGANVLT
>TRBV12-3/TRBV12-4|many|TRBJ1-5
ASTQRGAEQPQH
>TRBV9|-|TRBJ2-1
ASSVDGTGYNEQF
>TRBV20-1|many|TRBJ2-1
SGAGTGGFLEEQF
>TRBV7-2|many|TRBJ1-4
ASSLIWTGPNEKLF
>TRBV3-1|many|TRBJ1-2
ASSPRQEAFYGYT
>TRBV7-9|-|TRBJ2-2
ASSLLTTNTGELF
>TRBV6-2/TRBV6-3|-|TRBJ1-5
ASSYSKGRDQPQH
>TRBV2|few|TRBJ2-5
ASRMGGAPETQY
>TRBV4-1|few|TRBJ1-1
ASSRAGVAANTEAF
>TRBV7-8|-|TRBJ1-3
ASSLGVSSGNTIY
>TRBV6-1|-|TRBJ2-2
ASTATGGTGELF
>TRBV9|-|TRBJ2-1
ASSLRGDRKPNEQF
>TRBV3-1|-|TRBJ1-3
ASSQVRASGNTIY
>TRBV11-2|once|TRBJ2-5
ASSSYNDRGQETQY
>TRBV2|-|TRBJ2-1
ASSGASGPISSYNEQF
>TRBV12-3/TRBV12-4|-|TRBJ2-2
ASSSIRGSGELF
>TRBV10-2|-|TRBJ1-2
ASRSGGLWGYT
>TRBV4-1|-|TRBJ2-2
ASSQQGLDDLNTGELF
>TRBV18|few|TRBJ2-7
ASSPLESYEQY
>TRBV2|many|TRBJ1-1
ASSGRKNTEAF
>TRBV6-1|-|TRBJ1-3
ASSVEGPGNTIY
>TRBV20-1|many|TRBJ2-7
SAGLNSYEQY
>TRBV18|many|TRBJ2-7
ASSPSLNEQY
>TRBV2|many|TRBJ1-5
ASSDVVSNQPQH
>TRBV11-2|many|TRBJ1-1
ASSTDTEAF
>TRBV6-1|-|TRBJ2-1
ASRDTLTGPVGGEQF
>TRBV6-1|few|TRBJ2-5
ASSGTGANQETQY
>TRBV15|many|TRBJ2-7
ATSRNRAGGGGQY
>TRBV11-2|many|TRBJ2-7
ASSLQGAPSYEQY
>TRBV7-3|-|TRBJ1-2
ASSPHGESGYT
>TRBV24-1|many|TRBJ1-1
ATSDPQVPEAF
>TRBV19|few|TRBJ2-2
ASSADIPPRKTGELF
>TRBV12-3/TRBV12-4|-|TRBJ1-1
AGSFSVGFWREAF
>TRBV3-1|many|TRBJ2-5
ASSQQVGVQETQY
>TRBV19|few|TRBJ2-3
ASETSGDHTDTQY
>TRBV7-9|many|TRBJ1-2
ASSTSGQGGYYGYT
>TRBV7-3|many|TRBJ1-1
ASSLRTNTEAF
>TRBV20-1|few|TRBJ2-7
SAGGQDLSYEQY
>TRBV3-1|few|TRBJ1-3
ASRGQGRSGNTIY
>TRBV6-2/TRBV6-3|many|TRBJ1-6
ASSRASGSPLH
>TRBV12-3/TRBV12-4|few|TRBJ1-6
ASRRQGGSPLH
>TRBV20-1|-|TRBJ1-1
SAPSQITEAF
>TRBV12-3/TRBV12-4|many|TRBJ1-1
ASSLSGQGGNTEAF
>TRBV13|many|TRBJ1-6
ASSPIGQGGNSPLH
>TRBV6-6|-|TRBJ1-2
ASSYSYTGGRSYGYT
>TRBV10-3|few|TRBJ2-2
ATRTGDTGELF
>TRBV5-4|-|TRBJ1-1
ASSLEAWAEAF
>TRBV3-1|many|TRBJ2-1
ASGGSTYNEQF
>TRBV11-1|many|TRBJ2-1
ASRQGFANEQF